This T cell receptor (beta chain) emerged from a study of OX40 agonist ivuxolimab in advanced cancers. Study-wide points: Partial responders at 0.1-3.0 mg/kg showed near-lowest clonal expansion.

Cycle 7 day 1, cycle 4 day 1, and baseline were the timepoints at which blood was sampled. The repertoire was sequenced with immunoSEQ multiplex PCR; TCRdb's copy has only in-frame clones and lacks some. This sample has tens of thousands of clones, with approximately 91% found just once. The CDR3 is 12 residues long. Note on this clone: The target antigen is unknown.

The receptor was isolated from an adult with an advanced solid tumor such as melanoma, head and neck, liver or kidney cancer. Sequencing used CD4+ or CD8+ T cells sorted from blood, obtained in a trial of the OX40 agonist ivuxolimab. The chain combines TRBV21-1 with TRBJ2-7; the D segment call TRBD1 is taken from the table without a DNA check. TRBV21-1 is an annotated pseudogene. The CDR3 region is CASVWGFYEQYF. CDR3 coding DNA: TGTGCCAGTGTCTGGGGCTTCTACGAGCAGTACTTC.